A selection of T cell receptor beta chains follows, all from one sample in a study of blood T cell repertoires in COVID-19. The assay was immunoSEQ multiplex PCR, and TCRdb's table has in-frame clones only and misses some. The data show about 92,000 clones, 85% seen once. The specimen sequenced was peripheral blood. Source of these receptors: a man of 80 years or more with acute or convalescent COVID-19. The CDR3 runs from the conserved cysteine through the conserved F or W. Fields, in order: D gene, clone size, J gene, V gene, CDR3 protein, CDR3 DNA. A D gene is named only where the DNA matches it firmly. Clone size appears in some rows only: once, few, many, or a class for an expanded clone.

TRBD1 | NA | TRBJ1-1 | TRBV19 | CASIDRGEDTEAFF | TGTGCCAGTATCGACAGGGGTGAGGACACTGAAGCTTTCTTT
TRBD1 | NA | TRBJ1-2 | TRBV28 | CASSLGDRGLYGYTF | TGTGCCAGCAGTCTCGGGGACAGGGGCCTTTATGGCTACACCTTC
NA | NA | TRBJ1-4 | TRBV15 | CATSTGRGNEKLFF | TGTGCCACCAGTACCGGTAGGGGTAATGAAAAACTGTTTTTT
NA | NA | TRBJ2-1 | TRBV5-4 | CASSYSNNEQFF | TGTGCCAGCAGTTATAGTAACAATGAGCAGTTCTTC
NA | NA | TRBJ1-2 | TRBV18 | CASSPPGEAYGYTF | TGTGCCAGCTCACCACCAGGGGAAGCCTATGGCTACACCTTC
NA | NA | TRBJ2-7 | TRBV7-3 | CASSHHIPGGASEQYF | TGTGCCAGCAGCCATCACATACCGGGGGGCGCGAGCGAGCAGTACTTC
NA | NA | TRBJ2-1 | TRBV7-3 | CASSFTSGAVNEQFF | TGTGCCAGCAGCTTCACGTCAGGGGCGGTTAATGAGCAGTTCTTC
TRBD2 | NA | TRBJ2-4 | TRBV14 | CASSQAPGLAGAPAKNIQYF | TGTGCCAGCAGCCAAGCCCCGGGGCTAGCGGGAGCCCCCGCCAAAAACATTCAGTACTTC
TRBD1 | NA | TRBJ2-7 | TRBV16 | CASSLDRAEQYF | TGTGCCAGCAGCCTAGACAGGGCCGAGCAGTACTTC
NA | NA | TRBJ1-5 | TRBV19 | CASSINPGSEVIQPQHF | TGTGCCAGTAGTATAAATCCCGGGTCGGAGGTTATTCAGCCCCAGCATTTT
TRBD2 | NA | TRBJ2-1 | TRBV6-5 | CASRAGLAGVYEQFF | TGTGCCAGCCGAGCTGGGCTAGCGGGAGTTTATGAGCAGTTCTTC
TRBD1 | once | TRBJ1-4 | TRBV7-9 | CASSLAWTGGGKSNEKLFF | TGTGCCAGCAGCTTAGCCTGGACAGGGGGTGGCAAATCTAATGAAAAACTGTTTTTT
TRBD1 | once | TRBJ2-1 | TRBV5-1 | CASSLAGQGGYEQFF | TGCGCCAGCAGCTTGGCGGGACAGGGAGGGTATGAGCAGTTCTTC
NA | NA | TRBJ2-2 | TRBV19 | CASSISGDTGELFF | TGTGCCAGTAGTATATCAGGGGACACCGGGGAGCTGTTTTTT
NA | NA | TRBJ2-5 | TRBV2 | CASSRGEETQYF | TGTGCCAGCAGTCGGGGTGAAGAGACCCAGTACTTC
TRBD1 | NA | TRBJ2-1 | TRBV18 | CASSPGQGWDEQFF | TGTGCCAGCTCACCGGGACAGGGATGGGATGAGCAGTTCTTC
NA | once | TRBJ1-2 | TRBV11-1 | CASSLRQETWGYTF | TGTGCCAGCAGCCTACGACAGGAGACCTGGGGCTACACCTTC
NA | NA | TRBJ2-5 | TRBV5-1 | CASSLGFSQETQYF | TGCGCCAGCAGCTTGGGTTTCTCCCAAGAGACCCAGTACTTC
TRBD1 | few | TRBJ1-5 | TRBV28 | CASLDRGKQPQHF | TGTGCCAGCCTTGACAGGGGGAAGCAGCCCCAGCATTTT
TRBD1 | NA | TRBJ1-2 | TRBV6-5 | CASSYKDRGNYGYTF | TGTGCCAGCAGTTACAAAGACAGGGGGAACTATGGCTACACCTTC
NA | NA | TRBJ2-3 | TRBV4-2 | CASSQADEASDTQYF | TGTGCCAGCAGCCAAGCGGATGAGGCCTCAGATACGCAGTATTTT
TRBD1 | NA | TRBJ1-1 | TRBV9 | CASSEEGQGATEAFF | TGTGCCAGCAGCGAAGAAGGACAGGGGGCCACTGAAGCTTTCTTT
NA | NA | TRBJ1-1 | TRBV9 | CASSEDIFSTEAFF | TGTGCCAGCAGCGAGGACATATTTTCTACTGAAGCTTTCTTT
NA | NA | TRBJ1-5 | TRBV9 | CASSVEDSVPQPQHF | TGTGCCAGCAGCGTAGAGGACAGTGTCCCTCAGCCCCAGCATTTT
TRBD2 | NA | TRBJ2-3 | TRBV6-2/TRBV6-3 | CASSYPGTSGRITDTQYF | TGTGCCAGCAGTTACCCAGGGACTAGCGGGAGGATCACAGATACGCAGTATTTT
NA | NA | TRBJ2-2 | TRBV18 | CASSPRGTGELFF | TGTGCCAGCTCACCACGAGGCACCGGGGAGCTGTTTTTT
NA | NA | TRBJ1-1 | TRBV12-1 | CASSFACRGNVNTEAFF | TGTGCCAGCAGCTTTGCGTGCCGGGGGAACGTGAACACTGAAGCTTTCTTT
NA | NA | TRBJ1-4 | TRBV19 | CASSISTGTNEKLFF | TGTGCCAGTAGTATATCGACGGGAACTAATGAAAAACTGTTTTTT
NA | NA | TRBJ2-7 | TRBV20-1 | CSASFVRNYEQYF | TGCAGTGCTAGTTTCGTCAGGAACTACGAGCAGTACTTC
NA | NA | TRBJ1-2 | TRBV6-5 | CASRPQGGYGYTF | TGTGCCAGCAGACCACAAGGAGGGTATGGCTACACCTTC
NA | NA | TRBJ2-3 | TRBV19 | CASSISLFLDTQYF | TGTGCCAGTAGTATTTCCCTCTTTTTAGATACGCAGTATTTT
NA | NA | TRBJ1-6 | TRBV2 | CASSEFRGNNSPLHF | TGTGCCAGCAGTGAGTTCAGGGGAAATAATTCACCCCTCCACTTT
TRBD1 | NA | TRBJ1-1 | TRBV5-1 | CASSLRGGRFTEAFF | TGCGCCAGCAGCTTGCGAGGGGGCCGATTCACTGAAGCTTTCTTT
TRBD1 | once | TRBJ2-7 | TRBV9 | CASSGSDRGSYEQYF | TGTGCCAGCAGCGGAAGCGACAGGGGCTCCTACGAGCAGTACTTC
NA | once | TRBJ1-5 | TRBV3-1/TRBV3-2 | CASSPGGGRATQHF | TGTGCCAGCAGCCCCGGCGGGGGGCGGGCGACCCAGCATTTT
TRBD2 | NA | TRBJ2-3 | TRBV7-3 | CASSSDGGGSGDTQYF | TGTGCCAGCAGCTCCGACGGGGGGGGCTCGGGAGATACGCAGTATTTT
TRBD1 | NA | TRBJ1-3 | TRBV27 | CASRGGQGGGNTIYF | TGTGCCAGCAGGGGGGGACAGGGTGGCGGAAACACCATATATTTT
NA | NA | TRBJ1-6 | TRBV28 | CASTLRGLDSPLHF | TGTGCCAGCACCCTAAGGGGTCTCGATTCACCCCTCCACTTT
TRBD1 | NA | TRBJ1-4 | TRBV4-2 | CASSGTGAEKLFF | TGTGCCAGCTCCGGGACAGGGGCTGAAAAACTGTTTTTT
TRBD2 | NA | TRBJ2-1 | TRBV9 | CASSVVAGNIYNEQFF | TGTGCCAGCAGCGTAGTAGCGGGAAATATTTACAATGAGCAGTTCTTC
NA | NA | TRBJ2-5 | TRBV28 | CASTKGGEETQYF | TGTGCCAGCACCAAGGGGGGGGAGGAGACCCAGTACTTC
TRBD1 | NA | TRBJ1-2 | TRBV30 | CAWSGTGATF | TGTGCCTGGAGTGGGACAGGGGCCACCTTC